This T cell receptor beta chain was identified in a study of cytomegalovirus exposure and HLA in healthy donors. PCR used 60 Vbeta primers and 13 Jbeta primers. Original data processing: Unique TCR beta chains numbered around 80 million in a later analysis, with around 12 million shared. TCRdb's table, derived via immunoSEQ multiplex PCR, lists solely in-frame clones and lacks some. Clonal size and the V and J genes are those of that table, whereas D and trimming came from the DNA. The table has some 110,000 clones, 80% to 85% seen once. This clone came up a few times. Germline V gene data show CDR1 as SGHRS and CDR2 as YFSETQ. J lost 4 bases, V lost 0 bases, and 3 bases had no gene match. CDR3 length equals 14 residues.

V usage is TRBV5-1 and J usage is TRBJ1-2, with 7 bases identical to TRBD1. Material: PBMCs. The TCR comes from a woman aged 30 to 39 in good health and CMV-seronegative. Here the CDR3 reads CASSLEGTVYGYTF. In nucleotides, the CDR3 is TGCGCCAGCAGCTTGGAGGGGACAGTCTATGGCTACACCTTC.